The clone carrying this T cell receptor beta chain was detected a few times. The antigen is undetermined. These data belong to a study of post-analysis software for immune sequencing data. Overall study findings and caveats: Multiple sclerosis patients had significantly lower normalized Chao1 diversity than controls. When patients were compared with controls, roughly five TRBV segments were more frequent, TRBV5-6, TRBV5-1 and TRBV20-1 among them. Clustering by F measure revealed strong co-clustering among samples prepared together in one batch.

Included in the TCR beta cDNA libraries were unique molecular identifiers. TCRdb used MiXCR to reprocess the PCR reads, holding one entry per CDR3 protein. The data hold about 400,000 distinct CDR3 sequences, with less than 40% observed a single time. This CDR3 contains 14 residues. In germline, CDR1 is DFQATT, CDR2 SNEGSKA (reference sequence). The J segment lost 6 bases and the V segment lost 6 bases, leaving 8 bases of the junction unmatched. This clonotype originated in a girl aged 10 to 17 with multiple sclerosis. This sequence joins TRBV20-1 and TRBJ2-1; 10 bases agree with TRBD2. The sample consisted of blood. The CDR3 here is CSALRSGGVNEQFF. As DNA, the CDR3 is TGCAGTGCCCTTCGAAGCGGGGGGGTCAATGAGCAGTTCTTC.